This entry describes one T cell receptor beta chain. This sample was taken from a study of T cell responses to AZD1222 COVID-19 vaccine. Method: immunoSEQ multiplex PCR; TCRdb's copy keeps in-frame clones and lacks some. The sample yields some 170,000 clones, 80% to 95% seen once. The source is an adult who received the AZD1222 COVID-19 vaccine. The sample in question was peripheral blood, obtained 28 days after the second AZD1222 dose.

The CDR3 DNA reads as TGTGCCAGCAGCTCCCCCCTGGGGGACAGGAGTGGCTACACCTTC. Amino acid sequence: CASSSPLGDRSGYTF. The chain links TRBV11-2 to TRBJ1-2, with TRBD1 matching 8 bases. Losses at the gene ends were 4 bases for V and 7 bases for J; bases not matched to a gene: 11. Per the germline V gene, CDR1 is SGHAT and CDR2 is FQNNGV. This CDR3 contains 15 residues.